The present T cell receptor beta chain was sequenced within a study of CD8 T cells in ankylosing spondylitis. One entry per CDR3 protein, called by TCRdb with MiXCR from the 5' RACE reads. The table has a few hundred thousand distinct CDR3 sequences, 18% seen once. Germline V gene data show CDR1 as DFQATT and CDR2 as SNEGSKA (reference sequence). With 3 bases clipped from V and 2 bases from J, the junction kept 5 bases outside the gene matches. The CDR3 extends over 15 amino acids. Sequences were obtained from blood, either unsorted or a sorted T cell fraction (not recorded which). This TCR was sampled from a male donor with ankylosing spondylitis or in good health (not recorded which). The V and J genes are TRBV20-1 and TRBJ2-1; 9 bases align to TRBD2. This CDR3 is CSARVASGTYNEQFF. CDR3 coding DNA: TGCAGTGCTAGGGTGGCTAGCGGGACCTACAATGAGCAGTTCTTC.